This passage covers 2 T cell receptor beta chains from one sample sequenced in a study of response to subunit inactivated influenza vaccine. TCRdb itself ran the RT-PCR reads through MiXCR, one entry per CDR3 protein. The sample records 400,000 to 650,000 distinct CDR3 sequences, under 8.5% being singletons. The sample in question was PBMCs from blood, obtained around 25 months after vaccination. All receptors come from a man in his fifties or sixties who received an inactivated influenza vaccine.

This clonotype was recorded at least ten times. CDR3 nucleotide sequence: TGTGCCAGCAGTTTAGGGGTAGCGGGAGCGTCTGAGCAGTTCTTC. This gives the protein CASSLGVAGASEQFF. V and J are TRBV27 and TRBJ2-1; 9 bases fit TRBD2. This CDR3 comprises 15 residues. V was pared by 2 bases and J by 9 bases, with 8 bases of the junction left unmatched. Per germline, CDR1 MNHEY and CDR2 SMNVEV (reference sequence).

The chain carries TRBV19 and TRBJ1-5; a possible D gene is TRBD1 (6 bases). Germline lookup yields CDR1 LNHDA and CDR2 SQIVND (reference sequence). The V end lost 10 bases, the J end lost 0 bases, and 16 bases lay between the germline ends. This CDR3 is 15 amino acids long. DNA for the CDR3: TGTGCCACGAAGCTTGTACAGGGTAGCAATCAGCCCCAGCATTTT. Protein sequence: CATKLVQGSNQPQHF.